The 27 T cell receptor beta chains below all came from one sample that was sequenced in a study of T cells after yellow fever vaccination. MiXCR was run by TCRdb on the 5' RACE reads, yielding one entry per CDR3 protein. Found here are under 700,000 distinct CDR3 sequences, about 17% of them singletons; the top ten hold around a sixth. Sequences were derived from PBMCs, sampled 5 days after the first yellow fever vaccination. Receptor source: a man between 18 and 29 years old who received the YFV17D yellow fever vaccine.

J is TRBJ2-2 and V is TRBV20-1; possibly TRBD1 for D (5 bases). This CDR3 is 15 amino acids long. Germline V CDR1 and CDR2: DFQATT, SNEGSKA (reference sequence). The V end was cut by 0 bases, the J end by 2 bases, with 10 bases between. In nucleotides, the CDR3 is TGCAGTGCTAGAGAAGGCAGGGATAACACCGGGGAGCTGTTTTTT. This encodes CSAREGRDNTGELFF.

The chain recombines TRBV4-3 with TRBJ2-3, with D possibly being TRBD2 (5 bases). The V end lost 0 bases, the J end lost 4 bases, and 20 bases lay between the germline ends. Germline V gene data show CDR1 as LGHNA and CDR2 as YSLEER. This CDR3 is built from 18 residues. The CDR3 protein is CASSQDVRGLRVADTQYF. The CDR3 DNA is TGCGCCAGCAGCCAAGACGTACGCGGGCTTAGGGTAGCAGATACGCAGTATTTT.

V gene TRBV18 combines with J gene TRBJ1-4; 8 nucleotides match TRBD1. Germline V gene data show CDR1 as KGHSH and CDR2 as LQKENI. There are 15 residues in the CDR3. V trimming: 4 bases; J trimming: 8 bases; junction bases outside the gene matches: 9. In DNA form, the CDR3 reads TGTGCCAGCTCACTCGTAGGGACAGGAAAAGAAAAACTGTTTTTT. Translated: CASSLVGTGKEKLFF. The entire variable domain, with the rest obtained from reference TRBV18 and TRBJ1-4, is as follows: NAGVMQNPRHLVRRRGQEARLRCSPMKGHSHVYWYRQLPEEGLKFMVYLQKENIIDESGMPKERFSAEFPKEGPSILRIQQVVRGDSAAYFCASSLVGTGKEKLFFGSGTQLSVL.

This clonotype was found a few times. The DNA of the CDR3 is TGCAGTGCTAGACGGGGACTAAATAAAGATACGCAGTATTTT. Amino acid sequence: CSARRGLNKDTQYF. The chain carries TRBV20-1 and TRBJ2-3; 7 bases are a match to TRBD2. The trim removed 2 bases at V and 5 bases at J, leaving 7 bases unmatched. Germline V gene lookup returns CDR1 DFQATT and CDR2 SNEGSKA (reference sequence). The CDR3 runs to 14 residues.

The chain employs TRBV27 and TRBJ2-7; no definite D call. Germline V gene lookup returns CDR1 MNHEY and CDR2 SMNVEV (reference sequence). CDR3 length: 13 amino acids. Between the trimmed V and J ends, which lost 1 base and 3 bases, there was a span of 7 bases. Written as DNA, the CDR3 is TGTGCCAGCAGTTTATGGGCCGGCTACGAGCAGTACTTC. Protein: CASSLWAGYEQYF.

There are a few counts of this clonotype. The chain is built from TRBV6-2 or TRBV6-3 and TRBJ2-7, with D possibly matching TRBD1 (6 bases). V lost 7 bases and J lost 6, with 25 bases in between. This CDR3 comprises 16 residues. The germline V gene has CDR1 MNHEY and CDR2 SVGEGT. CDR3 sequence (DNA): TGTGCCAGCACCTCCATCGCCGGTCGGGACAACGGCGAGCAGTACGTC. As protein: CASTSIAGRDNGEQYV.

In DNA, the CDR3 is TGCAGCGAAACTAGCGGGTACACAGATACGCAGTATTTT. Translating gives CSETSGYTDTQYF. The rearrangement uses TRBV29-1 and TRBJ2-3, with 9 bases matching TRBD2. CDR1 and CDR2 from the germline V gene are SQVTM and ANQGSEA. Germline trimming cut 7 bases from V and 2 bases from J; bases unmatched to any gene: 4. The CDR3 is 13 amino acids.

The chain has TRBV20-1 and TRBJ2-3; no clear D gene. Trimming took off 4 bases at V and 5 bases at J, with 13 bases between the two ends. This CDR3 region has 13 residues. The germline CDR1 and CDR2 sequences are DFQATT and SNEGSKA (reference sequence). In DNA, the CDR3 is TGCAGTGCTAAACGGCAGGCGGTAGATACGCAGTATTTT. Its protein is CSAKRQAVDTQYF.

This clonotype was seen repeatedly, ten times or more. The rearrangement uses TRBV5-6 and TRBJ2-3, with D possibly TRBD2 on 5 matching bases. Germline CDR1 and CDR2: SGHDT and YYEEEE. The CDR3 is 15 residues long. Trimming stripped 2 bases from V and 0 bases from J, with 10 bases between. CDR3 nucleotides: TGTGCCAGCAGCTTAAGTCTAGCTAGCACAGATACGCAGTATTTT. Protein sequence: CASSLSLASTDTQYF.

The chain has TRBV3-1 and TRBJ2-1; TRBD1 is a possible D gene (6 bases). The CDR3 totals 14 residues. Germline V gene data show CDR1 as LGHDT and CDR2 as YNNKEL (reference sequence). Trimming cost V 6 bases and J 9 bases, with 18 bases left between them. The CDR3 sequence: CASSRRQASSEQFF. CDR3 nucleotides: TGTGCCAGCAGTCGACGACAGGCTTCTAGTGAGCAGTTCTTC.

DNA of the CDR3: TGTGCCAGCAGCCGTTCCCTAGTAGAAGCTTTCTTT. Protein sequence: CASSRSLVEAFF. The chain links TRBV7-2 to TRBJ1-1, with D unclear. The V end was cut by 5 bases, the J end by 8 bases, with 12 bases between. The germline gives CDR1 SGHTA, CDR2 FQGNSA. The length of the CDR3 is 12 residues. The entire variable domain, with the rest obtained from reference TRBV7-2 and TRBJ1-1, is as follows: GAGVSQSPSNKVTEKGKDVELRCDPISGHTALYWYRQSLGQGLEFLIYFQGNSAPDKSGLPSDRFSAERTGGSVSTLTIQRTQQEDSAVYLCASSRSLVEAFFGQGTRLTVV.

V is TRBV6-5 and J is TRBJ2-7; D is undetermined. The germline CDR1 and CDR2 sequences are MNHEY and SVGAGI. The CDR3 length is 15 residues. V lost 0 bases, J lost 3 bases, and 12 bases lay in between. CDR3 loop: CASSYSLGTVYEQYF. The CDR3, as DNA: TGTGCCAGCAGTTACTCGCTGGGTACGGTCTACGAGCAGTACTTC.

The V gene is TRBV5-1, the J gene TRBJ2-7; D remains ambiguous. The germline CDR1 and CDR2 sequences are SGHRS and YFSETQ. This CDR3 contains 13 residues. Trimming took 5 bases from V and 6 from J, leaving 15 bases between them. Here the CDR3 DNA reads TGCGCCAGCAGAGAAAGTTTGATGGGCGAGCAGTACGTC. It is translated as CASRESLMGEQYV.

The chain recombines TRBV4-1 with TRBJ1-5; no clear D gene. Trimming took 1 base from V and 1 from J, leaving 11 bases between them. The CDR3 consists of 16 residues. Germline V gene lookup returns CDR1 MGHRA and CDR2 YSYEKL. The CDR3 loop reads CASSQVLGRSNQPQHF. In nucleotides, the CDR3 is TGCGCCAGCAGCCAAGTCCTTGGTCGGAGCAATCAGCCCCAGCATTTT.

This clonotype was seen only a few times. A much larger clonotype is one base distant, so this may be a read error. CDR3 nucleotide sequence: TGTGCCAGCAGTCAGATAGCGGAAAAAAAGACCCAGTACTTC. This translates into CASSQIAEKKTQYF. The V and J genes are TRBV6-1 and TRBJ2-5, with D possibly being TRBD2 (6 bases). The germline V gene has CDR1 MNHNS and CDR2 SASEGT. The CDR3 has 14 residues. The V end lost 5 bases, the J end lost 6 bases, and 16 bases lay between the germline ends.

V usage is TRBV5-1 and J usage is TRBJ2-5; D remains unclear. The CDR3 has 13 amino acids. The V and J ends lost 4 bases and 4 bases respectively, with 11 bases between them. Germline assignment: CDR1 SGHRS and CDR2 YFSETQ. In nucleotides, the CDR3 is TGCGCCAGCAGCGAATCATTCGGAGAGACCCAGTACTTC. Its protein product is CASSESFGETQYF.

The gene calls are TRBV12-3 or TRBV12-4 and TRBJ2-5; perhaps TRBD1 as D (6 bases). Trimming took 11 bases from V and 5 from J, leaving 24 bases between them. The CDR3 has 15 residues. This CDR3 is CASILGGTPGETQYF. The CDR3 region has the DNA TGTGCCTCCATTCTTGGGGGCACCCCAGGGGAGACCCAGTACTTC.

This clonotype was recorded a few times. The chain carries TRBV4-3 and TRBJ2-1, with 9 bases fitting TRBD2. CDR3 length: 19 residues. With V trimmed by 0 bases and J by 5 bases, 14 bases remained unmatched. Germline values: CDR1 LGHNA, CDR2 YSLEER. CDR3 coding DNA: TGCGCCAGCAGCCAAGATGACGGCCTTGGGCGGGGGGGCGACAATGAGCAGTTCTTC. Its protein product is CASSQDDGLGRGGDNEQFF.

This clonotype has a handful of counts. This chain connects TRBV20-1 to TRBJ2-5; D tentatively fits TRBD1 or TRBD2 (6 bases each). There are 15 residues in the CDR3. V was clipped by 0 bases and J by 5 bases, with 16 bases between them. CDR1 is DFQATT and CDR2 is SNEGSKA in the germline V gene (reference sequence). The CDR3 is CSARDTRGAGETQYF. The DNA for the CDR3 is TGCAGTGCTAGAGACACGAGGGGGGCGGGGGAGACCCAGTACTTC.

CDR3 residues: CASSPQGVGEQYV. The CDR3 DNA is TGTGCCAGCAGCCCTCAGGGAGTCGGGGAGCAGTACGTC. This sequence joins TRBV7-9 and TRBJ2-7, with D possibly called TRBD1 or TRBD2 (5 bases each). This CDR3 has 13 amino acids. V dropped 5 bases and J dropped 7 bases, with 15 bases sitting between them. Germline V gene data show CDR1 as SEHNR and CDR2 as FQNEAQ (reference sequence).

V and J are TRBV4-1 and TRBJ1-2, with D maybe TRBD1 (6 bases). The CDR3 extends over 14 amino acids. Per germline, CDR1 MGHRA and CDR2 YSYEKL. Trimming took 0 bases from V and 3 from J, leaving 8 bases between them. This CDR3 reads CASSQEEGDYGYTF. CDR3 coding DNA: TGCGCCAGCAGCCAAGAGGAGGGGGACTATGGCTACACCTTC.

The rearrangement uses TRBV15 and TRBJ2-3, with 14 positions matching TRBD2. The J segment lost 3 bases and the V segment lost 3 bases, leaving 5 bases of the junction unmatched. Germline CDR1 LNHNV, CDR2 YYDKDF (reference sequence). The CDR3 sequence is 17 residues long. CDR3 amino acids: CATSSGTSGGLTDTQYF. The CDR3 bases are TGTGCCACCAGCAGCGGGACTAGCGGGGGTTTGACAGATACGCAGTATTTT. The full variable domain, its missing parts supplied by reference TRBV15 and TRBJ2-3, is DAMVIQNPRYQVTQFGKPVTLSCSQTLNHNVMYWYQQKSSQAPKLLFHYYDKDFNNEADTPDNFQSRRPNTSFCFLDIRSPGLGDTAMYLCATSSGTSGGLTDTQYFGPGTRLTVL.

This clonotype was observed a handful of times. The CDR3 ends on some other residue instead of the conserved phenylalanine or tryptophan, so this is likely a read error. The J gene is TRBJ2-2, the V gene TRBV20-1; D possibly matches TRBD1 or TRBD2 (6 bases each). The CDR3 spans 14 residues. Germline V lookup: CDR1 DFQATT, CDR2 SNEGSKA (reference sequence). Trimming stripped 2 bases from V and 6 bases from J, with 13 bases between. CDR3 DNA sequence: TGCAGTGCTAGACCGGGGGCCGTTGCCGGGGAGCTGTTTCTT. This sequence encodes CSARPGAVAGELFL.

The gene calls are TRBV6-5 and TRBJ2-1, with D maybe TRBD2 (7 bases). CDR3 length equals 14 residues. Trimming shortened V by 7 bases and J by 7 bases, and 17 bases separated the two germline ends. Germline V gene sequence: CDR1 MNHEY, CDR2 SVGAGI. The CDR3 bases are TGTGCCAGCACTTATGGGGGGGGCGTAAATGAGCAGTTCTTC. Protein sequence: CASTYGGGVNEQFF.

The chain employs TRBV12-3 or TRBV12-4 and TRBJ2-1, with TRBD1 matching 8 bases. This CDR3 is built from 15 residues. V lost 2 bases, J lost 9 bases, and 9 bases stayed unmatched. Here the CDR3 reads CASSLRGRGLGEQFF. CDR3 sequence (DNA): TGTGCCAGCAGTTTAAGGGGCAGGGGGCTGGGTGAGCAGTTCTTC.

This clonotype has a handful of counts. This chain links TRBV7-2 with TRBJ1-5, with TRBD1 matching over 7 bases. V lost 5 bases and J lost 3; bases outside the gene matches: 4. In germline, CDR1 is SGHTA, CDR2 FQGNSA. The CDR3 spans 14 residues. The CDR3 region is CASSKDRYNQPQHF. CDR3 in DNA: TGTGCCAGCAGCAAGGACAGGTACAATCAGCCCCAGCATTTT. Full variable domain (rest looked up from reference TRBV7-2 and TRBJ1-5): GAGVSQSPSNKVTEKGKDVELRCDPISGHTALYWYRQSLGQGLEFLIYFQGNSAPDKSGLPSDRFSAERTGGSVSTLTIQRTQQEDSAVYLCASSKDRYNQPQHFGDGTRLSIL.

The chain is built from TRBV7-9 and TRBJ1-5; 11 bases line up with TRBD1. This CDR3 is 16 amino acids long. Germline V lookup: CDR1 SEHNR, CDR2 FQNEAQ (reference sequence). V lost 5 bases to trimming and J lost 4 bases; unmatched junction nucleotides: 7. The CDR3 nucleotides read TGTGCCAGCAGCCACACCGGGACAGGGGGGAATCAGCCCCAGCATTTT. It encodes CASSHTGTGGNQPQHF.